This TCR beta chain originates from a study of blood T cells in healthy people across ages. This clonotype was observed a few times. RNA extraction gave at least 5.5 micrograms of total RNA per sample. The use of a sample-barcoded 5' primer and a J-beta primer mix characterized a second PCR of about 7 to 12 cycles. One entry per CDR3 protein, called by TCRdb with MiXCR from the 5' RACE reads. The table has roughly 1 million distinct CDR3 sequences, about 23% seen once. V lost 3 bases and J 5 bases, leaving 13 bases between the germline ends. The germline V gene has CDR1 SEHNR and CDR2 FQNEAQ (reference sequence). The CDR3 runs to 14 residues. The sample was also reused in another study, on T cells of mothers and their children. From that second work: Primer M1S, used in the second PCR, introduced sample barcodes and 2-4 random nucleotides. Related mother and child pairs showed slightly greater overlap (not significant) than unrelated pairs did.

The clonotype was recovered from a girl aged 2-10 years in good health. This chain connects TRBV7-9 to TRBJ2-5, with D tentatively TRBD1 or TRBD2 (5 bases each). Sequenced material: blood. CDR3 in DNA: TGTGCCAGCAGCTTCGCAGGGAGCTCGGAGACCCAGTACTTC. Its protein is CASSFAGSSETQYF.